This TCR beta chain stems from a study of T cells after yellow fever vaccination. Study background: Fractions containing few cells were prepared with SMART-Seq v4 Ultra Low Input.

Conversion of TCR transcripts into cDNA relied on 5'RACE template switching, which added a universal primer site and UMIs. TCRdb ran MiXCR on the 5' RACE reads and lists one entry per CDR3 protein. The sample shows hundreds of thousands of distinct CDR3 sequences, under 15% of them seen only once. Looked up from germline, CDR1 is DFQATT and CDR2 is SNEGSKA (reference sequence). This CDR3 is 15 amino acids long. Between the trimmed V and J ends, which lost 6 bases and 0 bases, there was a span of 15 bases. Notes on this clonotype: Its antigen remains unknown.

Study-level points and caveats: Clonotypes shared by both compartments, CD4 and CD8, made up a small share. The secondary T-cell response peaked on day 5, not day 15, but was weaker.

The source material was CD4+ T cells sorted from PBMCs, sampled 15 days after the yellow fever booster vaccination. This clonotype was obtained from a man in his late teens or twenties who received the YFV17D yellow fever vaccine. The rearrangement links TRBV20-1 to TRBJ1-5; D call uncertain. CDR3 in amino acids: CSARPLGNSNQPQHF. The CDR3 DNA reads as TGCAGTGCCCGCCCGTTGGGGAATAGCAATCAGCCCCAGCATTTT.